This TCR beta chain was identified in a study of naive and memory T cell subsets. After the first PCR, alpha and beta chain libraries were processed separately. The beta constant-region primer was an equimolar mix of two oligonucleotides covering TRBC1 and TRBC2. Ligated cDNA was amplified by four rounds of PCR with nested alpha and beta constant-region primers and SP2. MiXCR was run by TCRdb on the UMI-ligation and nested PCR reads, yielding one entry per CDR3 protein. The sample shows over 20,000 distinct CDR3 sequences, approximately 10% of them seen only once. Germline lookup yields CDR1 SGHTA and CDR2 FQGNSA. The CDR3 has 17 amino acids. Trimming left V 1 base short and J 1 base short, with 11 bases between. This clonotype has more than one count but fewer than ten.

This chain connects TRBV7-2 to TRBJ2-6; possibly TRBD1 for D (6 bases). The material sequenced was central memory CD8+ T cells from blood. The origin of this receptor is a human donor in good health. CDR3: CASSLGRGLSGANVLTF. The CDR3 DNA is TGTGCCAGCAGCTTAGGCAGGGGTTTGTCTGGGGCCAACGTCCTGACTTTC. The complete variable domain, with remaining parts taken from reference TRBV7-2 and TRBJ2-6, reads GAGVSQSPSNKVTEKGKDVELRCDPISGHTALYWYRQSLGQGLEFLIYFQGNSAPDKSGLPSDRFSAERTGGSVSTLTIQRTQQEDSAVYLCASSLGRGLSGANVLTFGAGSRLTVL.